The 18 T cell receptor beta chains below were found in one sample sequenced in a study of glioma-infiltrating T cells. TCR alpha and beta CDR3 regions were amplified from RNA using iRepertoire nested multiplex PCR. MiXCR was run by TCRdb on the multiplex PCR reads, yielding one entry per CDR3 protein. Here the sample spans some 180,000 distinct CDR3 sequences, roughly 32% being singletons. The sequenced material came from glioma tissue, nonneoplastic brain tissue, or PBMCs (not recorded which). The receptors come from a human donor with low-grade glioma or glioblastoma, undergoing nonglioma brain surgery, or in good health (not recorded which).

This clonotype appeared once. The V and J genes are TRBV3-1 and TRBJ2-3; the D gene is possibly TRBD2 (6 bases). From germline, CDR1 is LGHDT and CDR2 YNNKEL (reference sequence). This CDR3 contains 16 residues. Trimming took 9 bases from V and 1 from J, leaving 20 bases between them. The CDR3 loop reads CARGQGNSGGTDTQYF. The CDR3, as DNA: TGTGCCAGAGGCCAAGGGAATAGCGGCGGCACAGATACGCAGTATTTT.

This clonotype was observed many times. The chain couples TRBV6-2 or TRBV6-3 to TRBJ1-4; TRBD1 is a possible D gene (5 bases). The CDR3 loop spans 14 amino acids. Germline V gene lookup returns CDR1 MNHEY and CDR2 SVGEGT. Trimming shortened V by 8 bases and J by 5 bases, and 15 bases separated the two germline ends. The CDR3 DNA is TGTGCCAGCGGGGCAAGGGCCGACAATGAAAAACTGTTTTTT. The encoded protein is CASGARADNEKLFF.

In this sample, this clonotype turned up many times. The rearrangement uses TRBV5-1 and TRBJ2-3; 11 bases are shared with TRBD2. The J segment lost 3 bases and the V segment lost 0 bases, leaving 6 bases of the junction unmatched. Germline V lookup: CDR1 SGHRS, CDR2 YFSETQ. The length of the CDR3 is 17 residues. The CDR3 sequence is CASSLGNSGRATDTQYF. The CDR3 DNA is TGCGCCAGCAGCTTGGGCAATAGCGGGAGGGCGACAGATACGCAGTATTTT.

This clonotype was counted at least ten times. V and J are TRBV20-1 and TRBJ2-7; 9 bases are shared with TRBD2. The CDR3 totals 13 residues. V dropped 3 bases and J dropped 4; count of bases not matched to a gene: 4. CDR1 is DFQATT and CDR2 is SNEGSKA in the germline V gene (reference sequence). The CDR3 is CSASGGRAYEQYF. CDR3 sequence (DNA): TGCAGTGCTAGCGGCGGGAGGGCGTACGAGCAGTACTTC.

The chain is built from TRBV7-3 and TRBJ2-3; 11 bases line up with TRBD2. Germline V gives CDR1 SGHTA, CDR2 FQGTGA. The CDR3 is 16 residues long. V lost 5 bases and J lost 3; bases outside the gene matches: 7. The CDR3 DNA reads as TGTGCCAGCAGCCAGGGACTAGCGGTAGGAACAGATACGCAGTATTTT. This encodes CASSQGLAVGTDTQYF.

The count of this clonotype is one. The gene calls are TRBV4-2 and TRBJ2-1; 8 bases fit TRBD2. J was trimmed by 1 base and V by 4 bases; bases with no gene match: 6. The length of the CDR3 is 16 residues. Per germline, CDR1 LGHNA and CDR2 YNFKEQ. CDR3: CASSRELAASYNEQFF. CDR3 sequence (DNA): TGTGCCAGCAGCCGGGAACTAGCGGCTTCCTACAATGAGCAGTTCTTC.

As concerns this clonotype: One end of the junction varies from germline; a read error may be responsible. The chain combines TRBV20-1 with TRBJ2-3; 10 bases fit TRBD2. This CDR3 region has 17 residues. Germline lookup yields CDR1 DFQATT and CDR2 SNEGSKA (reference sequence). CDR3 coding DNA: TGCAGTGCTAGAATGGCGGGAGCGGGAGGGCGAACAGATAAGCAGTATTTT. Translated: CSARMAGAGGRTDKQYF.

This clonotype was seen many times. The V call is TRBV10-3, the J call TRBJ2-1, with TRBD2 identical over 8 bases. This CDR3 has 13 residues. The J segment lost 5 bases and the V segment lost 9 bases, leaving 6 bases of the junction unmatched. CDR1 is ENHRY, CDR2 SYGVKD, per germline. CDR3 in amino acids: CAMGSGIDNEQFF. The CDR3 coding sequence is TGTGCCATGGGTAGCGGGATAGACAATGAGCAGTTCTTC.

The gene calls are TRBV5-1 and TRBJ2-7; D not resolved. The CDR3 loop spans 14 amino acids. Germline loops: CDR1 SGHRS, CDR2 YFSETQ. Trimming left V 0 bases short and J 1 base short, with 8 bases between. The chain's CDR3 is CASSLGLLSYEQYF. The CDR3 bases are TGCGCCAGCAGCTTGGGACTCCTATCCTACGAGCAGTACTTC.

This clonotype was observed at least ten times. The chain has TRBV4-1 and TRBJ1-2, with 9 bases matching TRBD1. The germline V gene has CDR1 MGHRA and CDR2 YSYEKL. V was pared by 3 bases and J by 5 bases, with 4 bases of the junction left unmatched. The CDR3 is 14 amino acids. The CDR3 DNA sequence: TGCGCCAGCAGCCAGACAGGGGGGAGGTATGGCTACACCTTC. This encodes CASSQTGGRYGYTF.

With regard to this clonotype: Being one base from a much bigger clone, this may be a read error. The chain employs TRBV29-1 and TRBJ2-5, with no clear D. The CDR3 runs to 13 residues. Germline loops: CDR1 SQVTM, CDR2 ANQGSEA. The CDR3 protein is CSASSPVGETQDF. Here the CDR3 DNA reads TGCAGCGCTTCTAGTCCGGTTGGAGAGACCCAGGACTTC.

Many counts were recorded for this clonotype. The chain links TRBV29-1 to TRBJ1-1, with D unclear. V lost 1 base and J lost 5, with 11 bases in between. CDR1 and CDR2 (germline): SQVTM, ANQGSEA. The CDR3 runs to 13 residues. CDR3 DNA: TGCAGCGTTGAAGTCCTAGAAGAGACTGAAGCTTTCTTT. Its protein product is CSVEVLEETEAFF.

This clonotype was found many times. V gene TRBV25-1 combines with J gene TRBJ1-4; D is ambiguous. The germline gives CDR1 MGHDK, CDR2 SYGVNS. The V end was cut by 6 bases, the J end by 0 bases, with 17 bases between. The CDR3 is made up of 17 amino acids. CDR3 sequence: CASSTTATFATNEKLFF. In DNA form, the CDR3 reads TGTGCCAGCAGCACCACAGCGACCTTTGCAACTAATGAAAAACTGTTTTTT.

This clonotype was picked up many times. The rearrangement uses TRBV7-6 and TRBJ2-4; D might be TRBD1 or TRBD2, each matching 5 bases. Deletions cut 4 bases from V and 2 bases from J, with 18 bases between. The CDR3 runs to 17 residues. Germline assignment: CDR1 SGHVS and CDR2 FNYEAQ. CDR3 amino acids: CASSSSGRRRTKNIQYF. In DNA form, the CDR3 reads TGTGCCAGCAGCTCATCGGGACGGCGGAGGACCAAAAACATTCAGTACTTC.

This clonotype was counted ten times or more. The chain combines TRBV2 with TRBJ2-3, with D maybe TRBD2 (5 bases). The CDR3 covers 14 residues. V lost 4 bases and J 3 bases, leaving 11 bases between the germline ends. Germline-derived CDR1 and CDR2 are SNHLY and FYNNEI. The CDR3 DNA reads as TGTGCCAGCAGTGCCTTGGACTCTACAGATACGCAGTATTTT. Translated: CASSALDSTDTQYF.

In this sample, this clonotype turned up many times. The V and J genes are TRBV6-2 or TRBV6-3 and TRBJ2-3; D might be TRBD1 or TRBD2, each matching 5 bases. Trimming took off 5 bases at V and 4 bases at J, with 10 bases between the two ends. Germline values: CDR1 MNHEY, CDR2 SVGEGT. This CDR3 comprises 13 residues. CDR3 protein: CASSRRDPDTQYF. The CDR3, as DNA: TGTGCCAGCAGTCGTCGGGACCCAGATACGCAGTATTTT.

In its sample, this clonotype was seen many times. V is TRBV7-3 and J is TRBJ2-3; D is ambiguous. CDR1 and CDR2 (germline): SGHTA, FQGTGA. Trimming removed 5 bases from V and 2 bases from J, with 11 bases in between. CDR3 length: 14 residues. The CDR3 loop reads CASSLDPHTDTQYF. CDR3 sequence (DNA): TGTGCCAGCAGCCTAGACCCCCACACAGATACGCAGTATTTT.

This clonotype was seen only a few times. The rearrangement links TRBV7-6 to TRBJ2-2; 9 bases agree with TRBD1. CDR1 is SGHVS and CDR2 is FNYEAQ in the germline V gene. The CDR3 extends over 15 amino acids. V lost 5 bases to trimming and J lost 4 bases; unmatched junction nucleotides: 5. The CDR3 bases are TGTGCCAGCAGCCTAGGGGGACAGGGCACCGGGGAGCTGTTTTTT. Amino acid sequence: CASSLGGQGTGELFF.